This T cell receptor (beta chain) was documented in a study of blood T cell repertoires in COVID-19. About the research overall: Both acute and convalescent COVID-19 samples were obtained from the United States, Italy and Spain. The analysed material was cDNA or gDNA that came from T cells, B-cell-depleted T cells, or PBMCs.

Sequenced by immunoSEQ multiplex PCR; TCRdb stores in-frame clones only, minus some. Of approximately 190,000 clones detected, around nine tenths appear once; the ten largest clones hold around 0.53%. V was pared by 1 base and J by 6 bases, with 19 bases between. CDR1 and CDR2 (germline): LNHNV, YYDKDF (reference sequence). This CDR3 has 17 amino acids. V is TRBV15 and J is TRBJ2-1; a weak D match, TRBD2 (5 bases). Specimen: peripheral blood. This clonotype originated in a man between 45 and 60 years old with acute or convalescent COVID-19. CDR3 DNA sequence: TGTGCCACCAGCAGAGGACATAGCACCCTCAGCGGCAATGAGCAGTTCTTC. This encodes CATSRGHSTLSGNEQFF. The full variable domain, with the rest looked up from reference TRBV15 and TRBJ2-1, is DAMVIQNPRYQVTQFGKPVTLSCSQTLNHNVMYWYQQKSSQAPKLLFHYYDKDFNNEADTPDNFQSRRPNTSFCFLDIRSPGLGDTAMYLCATSRGHSTLSGNEQFFGPGTRLTVL.